This T cell receptor beta chain is drawn from a study of control samples from healthy donors and cancer patients. Sequenced by immunoSEQ multiplex PCR; TCRdb stores in-frame clones only, minus some. Of 110,000 to 150,000 clones listed, under 90% are singletons. Germline CDR1 is SNHLY and CDR2 is FYNNEI. The CDR3 runs to 13 residues. Trimming took 7 bases from V and 5 from J, leaving 11 bases between them. This sequence originates from a man aged 25 to 40 in good health. The chain employs TRBV2 and TRBJ1-4, with a tentative D call TRBD1 (5 bases). Sample: blood. CDR3 in amino acids: CASTGTENEKLFF. CDR3 nucleotide sequence: TGTGCCAGCACTGGGACCGAGAATGAAAAACTGTTTTTT.